The present T cell receptor (beta chain) was sequenced within a study of T cells in Graves' hyperthyroidism and ophthalmopathy. Study-wide points: Most thyroid-expanded clonotypes above 0.001 were also found in blood. Ophthalmopathy was told apart from stable hyperthyroidism by a 13 V-J model.

Researchers barred patients who had uncontrolled infection, other autoimmune disease, pregnancy or lactation. The study based diagnoses on clinical symptoms, serum thyroxine and TRAb, thyroid ultrasound and orbital computed tomography. The V and J ends lost 2 bases and 4 bases respectively, with 8 bases between them. This CDR3 comprises 13 residues. Germline V CDR1 and CDR2: SGHTA, FQGTGA. This clonotype showed up many times. Its antigen is unknown. It was RNA transcripts that yielded the amplified TCR beta CDR3 regions. The TCR CDR3 first-round RT-PCR relied on the HTBI primer set. TCRdb reanalysed the multiplex PCR reads using MiXCR and keeps one entry per CDR3 protein. The table includes about 700,000 distinct CDR3 sequences, over 40% detected once.

The clonotype originates from an adult man with Graves' disease, either hyperthyroidism or ophthalmopathy (not recorded which). The source material was peripheral blood or thyroid tissue (not recorded which). The chain recombines TRBV7-3 with TRBJ2-5; no clear D gene. CDR3 sequence reads: CASSLFDLETQYF. CDR3 coding DNA: TGTGCCAGCAGCTTATTCGACCTAGAGACCCAGTACTTC.